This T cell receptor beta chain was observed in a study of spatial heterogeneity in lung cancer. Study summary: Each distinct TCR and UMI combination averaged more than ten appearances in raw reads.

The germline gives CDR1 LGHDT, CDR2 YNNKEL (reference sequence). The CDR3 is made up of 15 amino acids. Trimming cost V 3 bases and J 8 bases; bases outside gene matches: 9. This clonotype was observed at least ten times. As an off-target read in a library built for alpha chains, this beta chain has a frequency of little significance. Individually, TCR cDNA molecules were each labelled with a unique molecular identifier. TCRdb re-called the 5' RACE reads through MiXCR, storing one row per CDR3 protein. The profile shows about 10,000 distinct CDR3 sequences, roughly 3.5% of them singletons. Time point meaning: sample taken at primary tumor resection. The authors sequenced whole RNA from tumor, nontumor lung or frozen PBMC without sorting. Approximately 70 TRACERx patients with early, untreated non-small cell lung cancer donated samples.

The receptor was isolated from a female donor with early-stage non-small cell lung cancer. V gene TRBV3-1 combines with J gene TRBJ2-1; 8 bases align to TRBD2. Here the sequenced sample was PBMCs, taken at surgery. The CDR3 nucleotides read TGTGCCAGCAGCCAGGGACTAGAGGGGGGGGATGAGCAGTTCTTC. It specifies CASSQGLEGGDEQFF.